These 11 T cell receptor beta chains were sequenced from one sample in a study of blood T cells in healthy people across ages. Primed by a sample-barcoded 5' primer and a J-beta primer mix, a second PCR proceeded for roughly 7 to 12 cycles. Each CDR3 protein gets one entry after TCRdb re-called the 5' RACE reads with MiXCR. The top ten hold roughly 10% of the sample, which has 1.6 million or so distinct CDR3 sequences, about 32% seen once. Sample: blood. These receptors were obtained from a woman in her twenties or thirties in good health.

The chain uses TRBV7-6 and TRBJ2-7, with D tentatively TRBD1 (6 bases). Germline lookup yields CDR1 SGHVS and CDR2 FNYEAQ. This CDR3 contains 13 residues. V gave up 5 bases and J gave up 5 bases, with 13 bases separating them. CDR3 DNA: TGTGCCAGCAGCCGGGAACAGGGTCACGAGCAGTACTTC. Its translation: CASSREQGHEQYF.

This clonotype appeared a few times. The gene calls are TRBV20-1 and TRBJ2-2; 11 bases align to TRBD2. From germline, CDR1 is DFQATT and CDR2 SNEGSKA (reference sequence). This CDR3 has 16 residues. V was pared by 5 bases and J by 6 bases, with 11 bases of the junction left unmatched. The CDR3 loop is CSAPFLAGGRPGELFF. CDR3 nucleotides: TGCAGTGCTCCCTTCCTAGCGGGGGGCCGTCCCGGGGAGCTGTTTTTT.

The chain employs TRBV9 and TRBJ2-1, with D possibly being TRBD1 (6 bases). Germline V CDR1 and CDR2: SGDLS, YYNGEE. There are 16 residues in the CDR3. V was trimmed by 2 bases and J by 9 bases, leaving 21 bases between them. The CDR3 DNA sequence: TGTGCCAGCAGCGTCGGACAGAAGGGTTTTGTGAGTGAGCAGTTCTTC. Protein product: CASSVGQKGFVSEQFF.

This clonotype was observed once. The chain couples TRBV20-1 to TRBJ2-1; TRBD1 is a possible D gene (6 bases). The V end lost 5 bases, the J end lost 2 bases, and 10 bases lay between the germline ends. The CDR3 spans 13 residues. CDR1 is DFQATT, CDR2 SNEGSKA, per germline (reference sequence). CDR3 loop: CSAGRTAYNEQFF. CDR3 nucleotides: TGCAGTGCTGGTCGGACAGCCTACAATGAGCAGTTCTTC.

CDR3 nucleotide sequence: TGTGCCATCAGTGAGAGGTCTAGCGGGAGGCACTCCTCCTACAATGAGCAGTTCTTC. Its protein product is CAISERSSGRHSSYNEQFF. The chain is built from TRBV10-3 and TRBJ2-1, with 11 bases lining up with TRBD2. Germline CDR1 ENHRY, CDR2 SYGVKD. Trimming took 2 bases from V and 0 from J; bases not matched to a gene: 9. This CDR3 region has 19 residues.

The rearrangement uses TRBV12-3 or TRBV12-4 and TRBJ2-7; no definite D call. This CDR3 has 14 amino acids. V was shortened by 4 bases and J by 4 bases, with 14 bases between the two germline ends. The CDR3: CASSYLGQPYEQYF. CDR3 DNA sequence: TGTGCCAGCAGTTACCTGGGCCAGCCTTACGAGCAGTACTTC.

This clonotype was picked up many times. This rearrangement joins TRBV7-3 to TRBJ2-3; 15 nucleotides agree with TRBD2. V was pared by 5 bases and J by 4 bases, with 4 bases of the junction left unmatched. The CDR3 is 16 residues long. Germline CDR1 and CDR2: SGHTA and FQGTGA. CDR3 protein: CASSRTSGRVADTQYF. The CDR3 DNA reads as TGTGCCAGCAGCCGGACTAGCGGGAGGGTAGCAGATACGCAGTATTTT.

CDR3 in DNA: TGTGCCAGCAGTGAAGATTTCAGCGGGAGGGCGGCAGAGCAGTACTTC. It yields the protein CASSEDFSGRAAEQYF. The chain recombines TRBV6-1 with TRBJ2-5; TRBD2 agrees at 10 bases. Germline V gene sequence: CDR1 MNHNS, CDR2 SASEGT. Unmatched junction bases numbered 13, after V lost 1 base and J lost 11 bases. The CDR3 consists of 16 residues.

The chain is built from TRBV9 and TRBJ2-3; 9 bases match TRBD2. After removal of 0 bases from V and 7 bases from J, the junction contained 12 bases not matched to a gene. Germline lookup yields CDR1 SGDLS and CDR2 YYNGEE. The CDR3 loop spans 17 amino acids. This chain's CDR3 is CASSVEGLAGSLYTQYF. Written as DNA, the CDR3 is TGTGCCAGCAGCGTAGAAGGGCTAGCGGGATCCCTGTATACGCAGTATTTT.

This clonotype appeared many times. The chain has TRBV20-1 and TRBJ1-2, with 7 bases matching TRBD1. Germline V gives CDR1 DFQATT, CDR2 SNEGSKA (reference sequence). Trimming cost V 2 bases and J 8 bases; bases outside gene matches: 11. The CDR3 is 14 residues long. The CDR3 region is CSARPIQGVGGYTF. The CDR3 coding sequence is TGCAGTGCTAGACCAATCCAGGGGGTAGGAGGCTACACCTTC.

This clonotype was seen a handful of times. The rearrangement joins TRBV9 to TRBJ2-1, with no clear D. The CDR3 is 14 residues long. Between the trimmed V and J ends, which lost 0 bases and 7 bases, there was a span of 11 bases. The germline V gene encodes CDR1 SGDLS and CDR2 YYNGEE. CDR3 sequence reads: CASSVGSRGNEQFF. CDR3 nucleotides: TGTGCCAGCAGCGTAGGAAGCAGAGGTAATGAGCAGTTCTTC.